These T cell receptor beta chains were read from a single sample in a study of cytomegalovirus exposure and HLA in healthy donors. The assay was immunoSEQ multiplex PCR, and TCRdb's table has in-frame clones only and misses some. The sample consists of about 200,000 clones, 79% of them appearing once. Material for sequencing was PBMCs. The origin of the receptors is a girl between 5 and 17 years old in good health and CMV-seropositive. Both conserved end residues are trimmed from each CDR3. The order of the fields is V gene, clone size, CDR3 length, CDR3 protein. A row's size may be missing; if present it is once, few, many or a size class.

V gene: TRBV6-1; clone size: -; CDR3 length: 10; CDR3 protein: ASSRPRETQY
V gene: TRBV6-1; clone size: -; CDR3 length: 13; CDR3 protein: ASSEVAGKQETQY
V gene: TRBV21-1; clone size: -; CDR3 length: 13; CDR3 protein: ASSTGQGVWETQY
V gene: TRBV7-5; clone size: -; CDR3 length: 14; CDR3 protein: ARSLDVRSSYNEQF
V gene: TRBV5-6; clone size: once; CDR3 length: 11; CDR3 protein: ASSGGRTDTQY
V gene: TRBV21-1; clone size: medium-sized; CDR3 length: 13; CDR3 protein: ASSKEVGYQETQY
V gene: TRBV12-5; clone size: few; CDR3 length: 13; CDR3 protein: ASGPAGGGTDTQY
V gene: TRBV5-4; clone size: once; CDR3 length: 11; CDR3 protein: ASSLGSNEKLF
V gene: TRBV18; clone size: -; CDR3 length: 11; CDR3 protein: ASSPGQNYGYA
V gene: TRBV4-1; clone size: -; CDR3 length: 11; CDR3 protein: ASSLKFQDTQY
V gene: TRBV4-2; clone size: -; CDR3 length: 15; CDR3 protein: ASSLTKSAGAYNEQF
V gene: TRBV6-5; clone size: -; CDR3 length: 11; CDR3 protein: ASSYGFGQPQH
V gene: TRBV7-7; clone size: -; CDR3 length: 13; CDR3 protein: ASSLQGAGTDTQY
V gene: TRBV7-7; clone size: -; CDR3 length: 10; CDR3 protein: ASRGEGETQY
V gene: TRBV11-2; clone size: -; CDR3 length: 13; CDR3 protein: ASSPGLAAYNEQF
V gene: TRBV19; clone size: -; CDR3 length: 12; CDR3 protein: ASRAAGENEKLF
V gene: TRBV19; clone size: -; CDR3 length: 13; CDR3 protein: ASSMTGLGQETQY
V gene: TRBV18; clone size: -; CDR3 length: 12; CDR3 protein: ASSPTTENTEAF
V gene: TRBV2; clone size: -; CDR3 length: 12; CDR3 protein: ASYWDRGTYEQY
V gene: TRBV6-5; clone size: -; CDR3 length: 12; CDR3 protein: ASSATGAGSPLH
V gene: TRBV2; clone size: -; CDR3 length: 13; CDR3 protein: ASSKLAGGTDTQY
V gene: TRBV12-5; clone size: few; CDR3 length: 15; CDR3 protein: ASGLILGQGFSYEQY
V gene: TRBV9; clone size: -; CDR3 length: 12; CDR3 protein: ASSKRGDGYEQY
V gene: TRBV11-3; clone size: -; CDR3 length: 13; CDR3 protein: ASSTSGTSGREQY